This TCR beta chain was captured in a study of T cell changes during pregnancy in multiple sclerosis. Here immunoSEQ multiplex PCR was the method, and the copy in TCRdb shows in-frame clones only, minus some. The repertoire holds some 29,000 clones, with around 86% as singletons. The V segment lost 2 bases and the J segment 4 bases; nucleotides outside the gene matches: 1. CDR1 and CDR2 (germline): SGHDT, YYEEEE. The length of the CDR3 is 14 residues. A few counts support this clone. The material was CD4+ T cells from peripheral blood mononuclear cells, obtained in the first trimester of pregnancy. The clonotype was recovered from a female donor in good health, enrolled as a control in a pregnancy study. The V gene is TRBV5-6, the J gene TRBJ2-2; 8 bases map to TRBD2. This CDR3 is CASSFGLATGELFF. The CDR3 DNA reads TGTGCCAGCAGCTTTGGACTAGCCACCGGGGAGCTGTTTTTT.